Detailed here is one T cell receptor beta chain. The antigen is undetermined. This record comes from a study of response to subunit inactivated influenza vaccine. Findings of the study overall: Authors suggested that a seasonal influenza vaccination recruits few new T cells each time.

MiXCR, run by TCRdb on the RT-PCR reads, gives a single entry per CDR3 protein. In the table there are 860,000 or so distinct CDR3 sequences, 20% to 25% of which are singletons. Trimming removed 6 bases at V and 0 bases at J, with 11 bases between. The germline V gene encodes CDR1 KGHSH and CDR2 LQKENI. The CDR3 has 14 residues. Sequenced here: PBMCs from blood, sampled about 5 days after vaccination. The genes are TRBV18 and TRBJ2-5; D unresolved. The TCR sequence derives from a man aged 45-65 years who received an inactivated influenza vaccine. This CDR3 reads CASSSGPDQETQYF. The CDR3 DNA is TGTGCCAGCTCTTCTGGACCCGACCAAGAGACCCAGTACTTC.